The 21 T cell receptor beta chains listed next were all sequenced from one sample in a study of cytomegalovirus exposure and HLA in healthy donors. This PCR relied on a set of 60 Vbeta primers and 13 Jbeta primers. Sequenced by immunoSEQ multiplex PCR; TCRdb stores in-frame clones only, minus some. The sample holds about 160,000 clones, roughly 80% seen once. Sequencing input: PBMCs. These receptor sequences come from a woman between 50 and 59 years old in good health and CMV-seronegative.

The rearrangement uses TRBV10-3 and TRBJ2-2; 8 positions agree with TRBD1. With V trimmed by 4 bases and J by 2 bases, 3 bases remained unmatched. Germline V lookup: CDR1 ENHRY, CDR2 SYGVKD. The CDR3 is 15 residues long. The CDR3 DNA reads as TGTGCCATCAGTGCCACAGGGGGAAACACCGGGGAGCTGTTTTTT. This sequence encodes CAISATGGNTGELFF.

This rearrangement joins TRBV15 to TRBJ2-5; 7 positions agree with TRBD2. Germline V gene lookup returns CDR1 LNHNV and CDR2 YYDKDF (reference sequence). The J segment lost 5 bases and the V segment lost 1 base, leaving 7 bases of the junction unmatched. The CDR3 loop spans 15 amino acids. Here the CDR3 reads CATSRGGLVGETQYF. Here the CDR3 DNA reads TGTGCCACCAGCAGAGGTGGACTAGTGGGGGAGACCCAGTACTTC.

CDR3 protein: CASSLLRPSTDTQYF. The CDR3, as DNA: TGTGCCAGCAGCCTACTGCGGCCTAGCACAGATACGCAGTATTTT. The chain couples TRBV5-6 to TRBJ2-3, with D hard to call. The CDR3 is 15 residues long. V lost 4 bases to trimming and J lost 0 bases, with 12 bases between them. Germline CDR1 and CDR2: SGHDT and YYEEEE.

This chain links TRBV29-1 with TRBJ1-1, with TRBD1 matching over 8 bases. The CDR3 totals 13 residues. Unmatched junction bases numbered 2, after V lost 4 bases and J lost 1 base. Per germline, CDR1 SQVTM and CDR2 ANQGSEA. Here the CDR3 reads CSVGTGWNTEAFF. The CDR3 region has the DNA TGCAGCGTTGGGACAGGGTGGAACACTGAAGCTTTCTTT.

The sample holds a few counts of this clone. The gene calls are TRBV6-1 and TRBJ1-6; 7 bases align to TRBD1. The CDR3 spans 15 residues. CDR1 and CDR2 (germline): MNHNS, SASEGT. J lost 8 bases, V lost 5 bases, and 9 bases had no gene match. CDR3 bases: TGTGCCAGCAGTAACGACAGGGATGGATATTCACCCCTCCACTTT. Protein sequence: CASSNDRDGYSPLHF.

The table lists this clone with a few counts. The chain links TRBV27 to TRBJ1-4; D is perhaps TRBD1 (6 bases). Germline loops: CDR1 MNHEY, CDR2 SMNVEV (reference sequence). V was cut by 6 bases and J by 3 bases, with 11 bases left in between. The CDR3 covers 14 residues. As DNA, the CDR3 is TGTGCCAGCAGGGTGACAGGCTCTAATGAAAAACTGTTTTTT. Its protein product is CASRVTGSNEKLFF.

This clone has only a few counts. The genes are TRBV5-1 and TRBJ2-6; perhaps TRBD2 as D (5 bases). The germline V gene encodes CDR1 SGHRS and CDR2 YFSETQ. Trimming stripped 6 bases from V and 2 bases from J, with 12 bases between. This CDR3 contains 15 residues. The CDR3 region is CASTTFGAGANVLTF. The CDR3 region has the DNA TGCGCCAGCACCACTTTCGGGGCTGGGGCCAACGTCCTGACTTTC.

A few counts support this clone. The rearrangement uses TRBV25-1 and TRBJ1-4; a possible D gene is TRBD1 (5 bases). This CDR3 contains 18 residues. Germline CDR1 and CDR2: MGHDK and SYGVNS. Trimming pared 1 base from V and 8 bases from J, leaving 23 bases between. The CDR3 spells CASSEWGGRSESQEKLFF. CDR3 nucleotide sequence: TGTGCCAGCAGTGAATGGGGGGGACGTAGCGAGTCTCAGGAAAAACTGTTTTTT. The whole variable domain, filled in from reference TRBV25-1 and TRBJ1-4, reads EADIYQTPRYLVIGTGKKITLECSQTMGHDKMYWYQQDPGMELHLIHYSYGVNSTEKGDLSSESTVSRIRTEHFPLTLESARPSHTSQYLCASSEWGGRSESQEKLFFGSGTQLSVL.

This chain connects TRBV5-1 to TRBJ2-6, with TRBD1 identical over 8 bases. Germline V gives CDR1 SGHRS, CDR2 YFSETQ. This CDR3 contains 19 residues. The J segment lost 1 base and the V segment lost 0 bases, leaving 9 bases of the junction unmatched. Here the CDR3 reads CASSLDWGRGLSGANVLTF. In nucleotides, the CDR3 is TGCGCCAGCAGCTTGGACTGGGGCAGGGGGCTTTCTGGGGCCAACGTCCTGACTTTC.

CDR3 loop: CAITGGPPYEQYF. CDR3 DNA sequence: TGTGCCATCACAGGGGGACCCCCCTACGAGCAGTACTTC. This chain connects TRBV2 to TRBJ2-7, with 8 bases identical to TRBD1. The V gene end was trimmed by 10 bases and the J gene end by 2 bases; junction bases not matched to a gene: 7. The CDR3 covers 13 residues. From germline, CDR1 is SNHLY and CDR2 FYNNEI.

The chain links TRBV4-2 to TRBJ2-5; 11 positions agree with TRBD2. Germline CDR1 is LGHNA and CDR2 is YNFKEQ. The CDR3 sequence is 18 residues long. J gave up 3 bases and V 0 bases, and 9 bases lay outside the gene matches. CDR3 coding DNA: TGTGCCAGCAGCCAAGATCGCGGACTAGCGGGTGGGGAAGAGACCCAGTACTTC. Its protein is CASSQDRGLAGGEETQYF.

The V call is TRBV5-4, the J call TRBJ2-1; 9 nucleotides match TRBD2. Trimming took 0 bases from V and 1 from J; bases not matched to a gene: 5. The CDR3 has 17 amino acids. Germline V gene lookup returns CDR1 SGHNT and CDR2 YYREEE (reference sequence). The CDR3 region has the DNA TGTGCCAGCAGCTTGGGAGCGGCGGGAGGGTCCTACAATGAGCAGTTCTTC. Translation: CASSLGAAGGSYNEQFF.

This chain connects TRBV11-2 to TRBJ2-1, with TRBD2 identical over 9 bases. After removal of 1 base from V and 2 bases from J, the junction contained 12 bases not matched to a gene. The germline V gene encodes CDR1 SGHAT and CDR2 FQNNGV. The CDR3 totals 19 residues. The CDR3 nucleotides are TGTGCCAGCAGCTTAGCTGTCCTCGTAGCGGGGGCAACCTACAATGAGCAGTTCTTC. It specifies CASSLAVLVAGATYNEQFF. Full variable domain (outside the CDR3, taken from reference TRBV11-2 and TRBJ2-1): EAGVAQSPRYKIIEKRQSVAFWCNPISGHATLYWYQQILGQGPKLLIQFQNNGVVDDSQLPKDRFSAERLKGVDSTLKIQPAKLEDSAVYLCASSLAVLVAGATYNEQFFGPGTRLTVL.

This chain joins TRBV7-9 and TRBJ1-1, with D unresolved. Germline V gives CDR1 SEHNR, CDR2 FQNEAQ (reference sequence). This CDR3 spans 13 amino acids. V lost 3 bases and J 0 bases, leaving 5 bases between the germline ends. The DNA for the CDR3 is TGTGCCAGCAGCTTCGACATGAACACTGAAGCTTTCTTT. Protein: CASSFDMNTEAFF.

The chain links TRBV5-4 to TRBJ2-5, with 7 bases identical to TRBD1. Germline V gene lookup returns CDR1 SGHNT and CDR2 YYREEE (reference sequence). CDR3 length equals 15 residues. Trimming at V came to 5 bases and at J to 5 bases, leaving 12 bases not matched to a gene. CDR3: CASSTGTALPETQYF. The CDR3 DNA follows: TGTGCCAGCAGTACCGGGACAGCCCTTCCGGAGACCCAGTACTTC.

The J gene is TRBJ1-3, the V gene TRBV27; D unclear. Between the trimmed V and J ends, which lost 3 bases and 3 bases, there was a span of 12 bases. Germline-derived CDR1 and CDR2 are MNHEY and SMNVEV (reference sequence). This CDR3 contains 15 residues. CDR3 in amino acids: CASSFGGSVGNTIYF. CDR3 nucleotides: TGTGCCAGCAGTTTCGGAGGGTCTGTTGGAAACACCATATATTTT.

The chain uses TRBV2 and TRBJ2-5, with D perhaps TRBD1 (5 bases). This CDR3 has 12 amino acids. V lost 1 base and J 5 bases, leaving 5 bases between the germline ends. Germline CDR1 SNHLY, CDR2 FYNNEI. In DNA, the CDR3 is TGTGCCAGCAGTGAAGAGGGGGAGACCCAGTACTTC. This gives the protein CASSEEGETQYF.

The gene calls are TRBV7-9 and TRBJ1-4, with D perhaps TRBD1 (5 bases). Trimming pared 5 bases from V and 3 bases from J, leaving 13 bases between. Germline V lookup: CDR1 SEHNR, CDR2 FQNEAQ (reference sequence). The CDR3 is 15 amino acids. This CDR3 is CASSQGAGANEKLFF. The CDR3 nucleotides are TGTGCCAGCAGCCAAGGGGCAGGAGCTAATGAAAAACTGTTTTTT.

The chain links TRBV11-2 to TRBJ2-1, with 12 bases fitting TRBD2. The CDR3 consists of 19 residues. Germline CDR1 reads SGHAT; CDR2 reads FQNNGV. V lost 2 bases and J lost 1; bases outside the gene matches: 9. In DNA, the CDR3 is TGTGCCAGCAGCTTAACCCCTAGCGGGAGGGCCTCGTCCTACAATGAGCAGTTCTTC. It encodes CASSLTPSGRASSYNEQFF. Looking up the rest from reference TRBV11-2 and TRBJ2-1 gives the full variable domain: EAGVAQSPRYKIIEKRQSVAFWCNPISGHATLYWYQQILGQGPKLLIQFQNNGVVDDSQLPKDRFSAERLKGVDSTLKIQPAKLEDSAVYLCASSLTPSGRASSYNEQFFGPGTRLTVL.

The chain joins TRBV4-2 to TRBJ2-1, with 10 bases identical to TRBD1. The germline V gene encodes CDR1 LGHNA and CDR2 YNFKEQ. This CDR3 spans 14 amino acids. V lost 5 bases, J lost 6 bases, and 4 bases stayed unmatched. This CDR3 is CASSDRGLVNEQFF. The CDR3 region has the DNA TGTGCCAGCAGCGACAGGGGGCTCGTCAATGAGCAGTTCTTC.

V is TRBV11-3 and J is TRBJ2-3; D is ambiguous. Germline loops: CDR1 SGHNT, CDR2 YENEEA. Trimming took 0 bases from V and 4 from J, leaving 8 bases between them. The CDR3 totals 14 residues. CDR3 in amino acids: CASSLDDRADTQYF. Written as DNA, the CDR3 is TGTGCCAGCAGCTTAGATGATCGGGCAGATACGCAGTATTTT.